This T cell receptor (beta chain) was profiled in a study of cytomegalovirus exposure and HLA in healthy donors. The PCR was carried out with 60 Vbeta primers and 13 Jbeta primers. TCRdb's copy holds only in-frame clones and misses some; the assay was immunoSEQ multiplex PCR. The profile covers 110,000 or so clones, with 75% appearing a single time and about 2.8% taken by the ten largest. The germline V gene encodes CDR1 MDHEN and CDR2 SYDVKM. The V and J ends lost 3 bases and 0 bases respectively, with 6 bases between them. The CDR3 length is 13 residues. The sample taken for sequencing was PBMCs. This chain uses TRBV28 with TRBJ2-7; D unresolved. This receptor was obtained from a woman aged 40 to 55 in good health and CMV-seropositive. The CDR3 is CASSLVGSYEQYF. The DNA of the CDR3 is TGTGCCAGCAGTTTGGTCGGCTCCTACGAGCAGTACTTC.